These T cell receptor beta chains were read from a single sample in a study of regulatory T cells in long-lasting Graves disease. TCRdb re-called the multiplex PCR reads with MiXCR, one entry per CDR3 protein. In the table there are roughly 500,000 distinct CDR3 sequences, approximately 23% of which are singletons. The starting material was peripheral blood mononuclear cells (PBMCs), obtained when the disease was refractory, from a patient treated with antithyroid drugs. All receptors derive from a female donor with Graves disease. Both conserved end residues are part of each CDR3. Fields, in order: D gene, V gene, J gene, clone size, CDR3 protein, CDR3 DNA. A D gene is named only where the DNA matches it firmly. Clone size is given for some rows only: seen once, a few or many times, or a class if the clone is expanded.

d_gene: .
v_gene: TRBV2
j_gene: TRBJ1-5
abundance: many
CDR3aa: CASSEQMDGGRRPQHF
CDR3nt: TGTGCCAGCAGTGAGCAAATGGACGGCGGCCGAAGGCCCCAGCATTTT

d_gene: TRBD2
v_gene: TRBV6-1
j_gene: TRBJ2-7
abundance: many
CDR3aa: CASSALLAGGPREQYF
CDR3nt: TGTGCCAGCAGTGCCCTGCTAGCGGGAGGGCCGCGGGAGCAGTACTTC

d_gene: .
v_gene: TRBV28
j_gene: TRBJ1-2
abundance: many
CDR3aa: CASRVTHGYTF
CDR3nt: TGTGCCAGCAGAGTCACCCATGGCTACACCTTC

d_gene: .
v_gene: TRBV7-2
j_gene: TRBJ1-1
abundance: few
CDR3aa: CASTRRGFTEAFF
CDR3nt: TGTGCCAGCACCCGTAGGGGATTTACTGAAGCTTTCTTT

d_gene: .
v_gene: TRBV28
j_gene: TRBJ1-2
abundance: many
CDR3aa: CASTIRADYGYTF
CDR3nt: TGTGCCAGCACCATCCGGGCAGATTATGGCTACACCTTC

d_gene: .
v_gene: TRBV28
j_gene: TRBJ2-7
abundance: many
CDR3aa: CASSVTTGTYEQYF
CDR3nt: TGTGCCAGCAGTGTAACCACAGGAACCTACGAGCAGTACTTC

d_gene: .
v_gene: TRBV6-1
j_gene: TRBJ1-2
abundance: many
CDR3aa: CASSEWQGRLTAF
CDR3nt: TGTGCCAGCAGCGAATGGCAGGGCAGACTAACGGCCTTC

d_gene: .
v_gene: TRBV5-5
j_gene: TRBJ1-1
abundance: .
CDR3aa: CASSLRGSANTEAFF
CDR3nt: TGTGCCAGCAGCTTGCGGGGTTCTGCGAACACTGAAGCTTTCTTT

d_gene: .
v_gene: TRBV28
j_gene: TRBJ1-6
abundance: many
CDR3aa: CASTPSTLPESPLHF
CDR3nt: TGTGCCAGCACCCCGTCGACATTGCCAGAATCACCCCTCCACTTT

d_gene: TRBD1
v_gene: TRBV30
j_gene: TRBJ1-5
abundance: .
CDR3aa: CAWTQGENQPQHF
CDR3nt: TGTGCCTGGACACAGGGGGAAAATCAGCCCCAGCATTTT

d_gene: .
v_gene: TRBV28
j_gene: TRBJ1-5
abundance: many
CDR3aa: CASSPVGAGNQPQHF
CDR3nt: TGTGCCAGCAGTCCGGTGGGGGCGGGCAATCAGCCCCAGCATTTT

d_gene: .
v_gene: TRBV9
j_gene: TRBJ2-7
abundance: few
CDR3aa: CASSVEAGYEQYF
CDR3nt: TGTGCCAGCAGCGTAGAGGCGGGCTACGAGCAGTACTTC

d_gene: .
v_gene: TRBV28
j_gene: TRBJ2-7
abundance: .
CDR3aa: CASSFLIHEQYF
CDR3nt: TGTGCCAGCAGTTTCTTGATCCACGAGCAGTACTTC

d_gene: TRBD1
v_gene: TRBV6-2/TRBV6-3
j_gene: TRBJ1-1
abundance: .
CDR3aa: CASTKTGRAFF
CDR3nt: TGTGCCAGCACTAAGACAGGGAGGGCTTTCTTT

d_gene: TRBD1
v_gene: TRBV7-9
j_gene: TRBJ1-1
abundance: .
CDR3aa: CASRSREGAEAFF
CDR3nt: TGTGCCAGCAGATCTAGAGAGGGGGCGGAAGCTTTCTTT

d_gene: .
v_gene: TRBV30
j_gene: TRBJ1-6
abundance: .
CDR3aa: CAWSPGNGTPLHF
CDR3nt: TGTGCCTGGAGTCCAGGGAACGGAACACCCCTCCACTTT

d_gene: .
v_gene: TRBV28
j_gene: TRBJ1-5
abundance: many
CDR3aa: CASNLGGRTLNQPQHF
CDR3nt: TGTGCCAGCAACCTCGGTGGACGGACACTCAATCAGCCCCAGCATTTT

d_gene: .
v_gene: TRBV7-2
j_gene: TRBJ1-2
abundance: many
CDR3aa: CASSWAETPNYGYTF
CDR3nt: TGTGCCAGCAGCTGGGCCGAAACCCCCAACTATGGCTACACCTTC

d_gene: .
v_gene: TRBV7-9
j_gene: TRBJ2-7
abundance: few
CDR3aa: CASSPSLDHYEQYF
CDR3nt: TGTGCCAGCAGCCCTAGCTTGGACCACTACGAGCAGTACTTC

d_gene: TRBD1
v_gene: TRBV12-5
j_gene: TRBJ2-5
abundance: .
CDR3aa: CASGSGQGGGTQYF
CDR3nt: TGTGCTAGTGGTTCCGGACAGGGAGGTGGAACCCAGTACTTC

d_gene: .
v_gene: TRBV5-1
j_gene: TRBJ1-1
abundance: few
CDR3aa: CASSLGGEGEAFF
CDR3nt: TGCGCCAGCAGCTTGGGCGGGGAAGGCGAAGCTTTCTTT

d_gene: TRBD2
v_gene: TRBV7-2
j_gene: TRBJ2-5
abundance: many
CDR3aa: CASSLGPSGSNQETQYF
CDR3nt: TGTGCCAGCAGCTTAGGGCCTAGCGGGTCTAACCAAGAGACCCAGTACTTC

d_gene: .
v_gene: TRBV28
j_gene: TRBJ1-2
abundance: many
CDR3aa: CASSRDGTALWGYTF
CDR3nt: TGTGCCAGCAGTAGAGACGGGACCGCATTATGGGGCTACACCTTC

d_gene: .
v_gene: TRBV20-1
j_gene: TRBJ1-1
abundance: many
CDR3aa: CSAAKRDQAFF
CDR3nt: TGCAGTGCTGCTAAGCGAGATCAGGCTTTCTTT

d_gene: .
v_gene: TRBV20-1
j_gene: TRBJ2-7
abundance: .
CDR3aa: CSANRGVIGEQYF
CDR3nt: TGCAGTGCAAATCGAGGCGTGATTGGCGAGCAGTACTTC

d_gene: TRBD1
v_gene: TRBV24-1
j_gene: TRBJ2-2
abundance: many
CDR3aa: CATSDSDRVGELFF
CDR3nt: TGTGCCACCAGTGATTCGGACAGGGTTGGGGAGCTGTTTTTT

d_gene: TRBD1
v_gene: TRBV20-1
j_gene: TRBJ1-4
abundance: few
CDR3aa: CSARRQGGEKLFF
CDR3nt: TGCAGTGCTAGGAGACAGGGGGGTGAAAAACTGTTTTTT

d_gene: TRBD1
v_gene: TRBV11-3
j_gene: TRBJ2-2
abundance: .
CDR3aa: CASSSTSQGWTTGELFF
CDR3nt: TGTGCCAGCAGCTCCACCTCACAGGGGTGGACCACCGGGGAGCTGTTTTTT

d_gene: TRBD2
v_gene: TRBV20-1
j_gene: TRBJ2-7
abundance: .
CDR3aa: CSAPFSGSNEQYF
CDR3nt: TGCAGTGCCCCATTTAGCGGGAGCAACGAGCAGTACTTC

d_gene: .
v_gene: TRBV19
j_gene: TRBJ1-2
abundance: .
CDR3aa: CASRTTGPRHGYTF
CDR3nt: TGTGCCAGTAGGACTACAGGGCCCCGCCATGGCTACACCTTC

d_gene: .
v_gene: TRBV9
j_gene: TRBJ2-2
abundance: .
CDR3aa: CASSVGDWNTGELFF
CDR3nt: TGTGCCAGCAGCGTAGGGGATTGGAACACCGGGGAGCTGTTTTTT

d_gene: TRBD1
v_gene: TRBV7-2
j_gene: TRBJ1-1
abundance: few
CDR3aa: CASRARTGGTEAFF
CDR3nt: TGTGCCAGCAGGGCGAGGACAGGGGGCACTGAAGCTTTCTTT

d_gene: .
v_gene: TRBV7-2
j_gene: TRBJ2-7
abundance: .
CDR3aa: CASSHKGTREQYF
CDR3nt: TGTGCCAGCAGCCACAAGGGGACCCGCGAGCAGTACTTC

d_gene: TRBD2
v_gene: TRBV6-2/TRBV6-3
j_gene: TRBJ2-4
abundance: .
CDR3aa: CASSYRAGGADIQYF
CDR3nt: TGTGCCAGCAGTTACAGGGCGGGGGGGGCGGACATTCAGTACTTC

d_gene: .
v_gene: TRBV7-9
j_gene: TRBJ2-7
abundance: .
CDR3aa: CASSLIGDSYEQYF
CDR3nt: TGTGCCAGCAGCTTAATAGGGGACTCCTACGAGCAGTACTTC

d_gene: TRBD1
v_gene: TRBV5-1
j_gene: TRBJ1-5
abundance: once
CDR3aa: CASSLDRGILHSNQPQHF
CDR3nt: TGCGCCAGCAGCTTGGACAGGGGGATTCTTCATAGCAATCAGCCCCAGCATTTT